This T cell receptor (beta chain) was sequenced for a study of prognosis after radiotherapy for stage I lung cancer (dated by TCRdb to the early 2020s). Regarding the complete study: Between early 2018 and January 2019, 20 or so patients with stage I NSCLC were enrolled in Nanjing, China. Oligometastatic NSCLC after surgical resection of the primary tumor was present in 5 or 6 patients, while newly diagnosed primary stage I lung tumors were present in roughly 15. Every patient was deemed medically inoperable, approximately eleven because of comorbidities and roughly 7 because they refused surgery. Ages in the cohort of approximately 13 men and a handful of women ranged from roughly 50 to 85 years, with a median of 74. Squamous cell carcinoma histology was identified in several patients, and adenocarcinoma histology was identified in twelve patients. SBRT was delivered in 3 to 5 fractions with a biologically effective dose of at least 100 Gy, and image-guided IMRT or VMAT was used for delivery. In every patient, SBRT was given without any concurrent therapy. About 20% of the 19 patients developed distant metastases after SBRT, at a median of around seven months; the other 15 showed no significant progression. This study profiled peripheral blood TCR beta repertoires from stage I NSCLC patients before and after stereotactic body radiotherapy and linked the repertoires to distant failure. The study took one blood sample before SBRT and one after SBRT from each of around 19 patients and sequenced all 38 samples. Overall study outcomes, separate from this receptor: Post-SBRT Shannon entropy and its change from baseline were lower in patients who developed distant metastases; baseline Shannon entropy was not associated with metastases. Whether the expanded TCR clones were tumor-specific was not determined. No adjustment for multiple comparisons was applied to any of the reported P values. The study was limited by the small cohort and short follow-up, and independent validation of the study findings is required. After SBRT, the number of unique TCR clones decreased (median around 10,000 before versus several thousand after; Wilcoxon paired P=0.011). Differences in TRBV and TRBJ usage frequencies by metastasis status were reportedly observed in two V genes at baseline and in roughly 10 V and two J genes after SBRT.

A history of other malignancies or of prior chemotherapy or radiotherapy was absent in all patients, and node-negative disease was shown on CT and PET/CT in all patients. About 6.4 milliliters of peripheral venous blood were drawn into EDTA tubes at each of two time points. Ficoll-Paque Plus density-gradient centrifugation was used to isolate PBMCs. Samples were stored at -80°C immediately after collection until analysis. Two rounds of multiplex PCR were used to amplify the TCR beta CDR3 region from genomic DNA. The first PCR round used primers specific to each TRBV and TRBJ gene, with sequences filed in Chinese patent CN105087789A. Universal primers were used in the second PCR round. The Roche High Pure PCR Template Preparation Kit was used to extract genomic DNA from the frozen PBMCs. Paired-end sequencing with 151 bp reads was performed on the libraries using an Illumina HiSeq 3000. In the original analysis: CutAdapt was used to remove raw reads lacking the multiplex PCR primer sequences. Using PEAR, the high-quality paired reads were merged into contigs. By aligning each contig to reference sequences, MiXCR assigned the TRB V, D and J gene segments to that contig. To remove sequencing errors, CDR3 sequences were clustered according to base quality and sequence similarity. Diversity was calculated as Shannon entropy divided by the natural log of the number of productive TCR sequences. Clonality was computed as one minus the ratio of Shannon entropy to the natural log of the number of unique clonotypes. The Youden index of ROC curves was used to select progression-free survival cut-offs for repertoire metrics, and analyses were performed in R 3.5.3. Using fastp trimming at Q25 and MiXCR clonotype assembly, TCRdb reanalyzed the public sequencing data and kept in-frame beta chains. All rows with the same CDR3 protein become a single entry with the most common DNA and genes. The V and J calls were determined by TCRdb, not by the authors. The sample includes some 19,000 distinct CDR3 sequences, with 45% to 50% observed a single time. The ten largest clones take up 32% of the sample.

As for this clonotype: Its antigen remains unidentified. The record has no base qualities; no much larger clone is one base away.

The junction shows trimming of 5 bases on V and 2 bases on J, plus 15 bases between the germline ends. The CDR3 runs 16 amino acids, cysteine and phenylalanine included. Only CDR3 DNA remains: 48 bases, in frame from the first base. CDR1 and CDR2 were assigned from the germline V gene (reference sequence) as SEHNR and FQNEAQ. The source was PBMCs, collected before or after stereotactic body radiation therapy (not recorded which). The chain is assembled from TRBV7-9 and TRBJ2-2, with no reliable assignment of the D segment. This sequence originates from a donor over 45 with non-small cell lung cancer. The sequence in DNA is TGTGCCAGCAGCCCCTCAGGTGTCAGCAACACCGGGGAGCTGTTTTTT. This sequence encodes CASSPSGVSNTGELFF.